A selection of T cell receptor beta chains follows, all from one sample in a study of T-cell memory formation after mild COVID-19. Each CDR3 protein is one row after TCRdb ran MiXCR on the 5' RACE reads. The sample lists 100,000 to 150,000 distinct CDR3 sequences, approximately 6.2% occurring once. Sequencing was carried out using PBMCs or a T cell subset sorted from them (not recorded which). The receptors shown here come from an adult woman who had mild COVID-19 (a few samples of this study predate the infection). Cell type and time point are not known. Each CDR3 is given with its conserved first and last residue. A D gene is named only where the DNA matches it firmly. A clone size is listed for some rows: how often the clone was seen (once, few, many), or a class if it is expanded.

size: -
J: TRBJ1-5
D: -
V: TRBV27
CDR3: CASSIRASNQPQHF
DNA: TGTGCCAGCAGTATAAGGGCCAGCAATCAGCCCCAGCATTTT

size: -
J: TRBJ1-1
D: TRBD1
V: TRBV7-2
CDR3: CASSPARQGAKTEAFF
DNA: TGTGCCAGCAGCCCCGCGCGACAGGGGGCGAAAACTGAAGCTTTCTTT

size: few
J: TRBJ2-3
D: -
V: TRBV5-1
CDR3: CASSRSDVTDTQYF
DNA: TGCGCCAGCAGCCGATCCGATGTGACAGATACGCAGTATTTT

size: -
J: TRBJ2-7
D: -
V: TRBV30
CDR3: CAWGEPAGYEQYF
DNA: TGTGCCTGGGGAGAGCCAGCGGGCTACGAGCAGTACTTC

size: -
J: TRBJ1-4
D: -
V: TRBV6-4
CDR3: CASRRERRDNEKLFF
DNA: TGTGCCAGCAGGAGAGAGAGGCGGGATAATGAAAAACTGTTTTTT

size: many
J: TRBJ2-7
D: TRBD2
V: TRBV4-3
CDR3: CASSQGGGRAVEQYF
DNA: TGCGCCAGCAGCCAAGGAGGCGGGAGGGCCGTCGAGCAGTACTTC

size: few
J: TRBJ1-5
D: -
V: TRBV29-1
CDR3: CSVLAGNQPQHF
DNA: TGCAGCGTCCTGGCGGGGAATCAGCCCCAGCATTTT

size: many
J: TRBJ1-2
D: -
V: TRBV29-1
CDR3: CSCGANYGYTF
DNA: TGCAGCTGCGGGGCGAACTATGGCTACACCTTC

size: many
J: TRBJ2-7
D: -
V: TRBV18
CDR3: CASSPGPSSSYEQYF
DNA: TGTGCCAGCTCACCAGGGCCAAGCAGCTCCTACGAGCAGTACTTC

size: -
J: TRBJ1-1
D: -
V: TRBV5-5
CDR3: CASSFGRGGDTEAFF
DNA: TGTGCCAGCAGCTTTGGCCGCGGGGGGGACACTGAAGCTTTCTTT

size: few
J: TRBJ1-6
D: -
V: TRBV20-1
CDR3: CSAPSETGFNSPLHF
DNA: TGCAGTGCTCCTTCCGAGACGGGATTTAATTCACCCCTCCACTTT

size: many
J: TRBJ1-2
D: -
V: TRBV6-5
CDR3: CASSLDSSPGGYTF
DNA: TGTGCCAGCAGTTTGGACAGCTCCCCGGGGGGCTACACCTTC

size: many
J: TRBJ1-5
D: -
V: TRBV29-1
CDR3: CSVLAGGNQPQHF
DNA: TGCAGCGTTCTTGCAGGGGGCAATCAGCCCCAGCATTTT

size: -
J: TRBJ1-2
D: -
V: TRBV5-1
CDR3: CASSRTVGGYTF
DNA: TGCGCCAGCAGCCGGACGGTCGGCGGCTACACCTTC

size: many
J: TRBJ1-5
D: -
V: TRBV4-1
CDR3: CASSQDVLTANQPQHF
DNA: TGCGCCAGCAGCCAAGATGTATTGACAGCTAATCAGCCCCAGCATTTT

size: -
J: TRBJ2-5
D: -
V: TRBV20-1
CDR3: CSANQVRGQETQYF
DNA: TGCAGTGCTAACCAAGTACGGGGCCAAGAGACCCAGTACTTC

size: few
J: TRBJ2-2
D: TRBD2
V: TRBV5-5
CDR3: CASLPRGAGELFF
DNA: TGTGCCAGCTTACCCCGGGGGGCCGGGGAGCTGTTTTTT

size: -
J: TRBJ2-3
D: -
V: TRBV7-9
CDR3: CASSRLSQGTDTQYF
DNA: TGTGCCAGCAGCAGACTTAGCCAGGGGACAGATACGCAGTATTTT

size: -
J: TRBJ2-7
D: -
V: TRBV2
CDR3: CASSEGGFYEQYF
DNA: TGTGCCAGCAGTGAAGGCGGGTTTTACGAGCAGTACTTC

size: few
J: TRBJ2-1
D: -
V: TRBV27
CDR3: CASSLRTRILNEQFF
DNA: TGTGCCAGCAGTTTAAGGACACGGATCTTAAATGAGCAGTTCTTC

size: many
J: TRBJ1-5
D: -
V: TRBV6-6
CDR3: CASNKGEADNQPQHF
DNA: TGTGCCAGCAACAAAGGAGAAGCAGACAATCAGCCCCAGCATTTT

size: few
J: TRBJ2-2
D: TRBD1
V: TRBV29-1
CDR3: CSVGGQAWNTGELFF
DNA: TGCAGCGTTGGCGGACAGGCATGGAACACCGGGGAGCTGTTTTTT

size: many
J: TRBJ2-1
D: -
V: TRBV6-2/TRBV6-3
CDR3: CASSYPQPEQFF
DNA: TGTGCCAGCAGTTACCCCCAGCCTGAGCAGTTCTTC

size: few
J: TRBJ1-5
D: -
V: TRBV7-2
CDR3: CASSGTGSNQPQHF
DNA: TGTGCCAGCAGCGGCACAGGGAGCAATCAGCCCCAGCATTTT

size: -
J: TRBJ2-7
D: -
V: TRBV27
CDR3: CASSLGRTYEQYF
DNA: TGTGCCAGCAGTTTAGGGCGCACCTACGAGCAGTACTTC

size: many
J: TRBJ2-7
D: -
V: TRBV29-1
CDR3: CSVAPYTDLDEQYF
DNA: TGCAGCGTCGCTCCCTATACAGATCTCGACGAGCAGTACTTC

size: few
J: TRBJ2-1
D: TRBD2
V: TRBV15
CDR3: CATSRDLGLAGDFYNEQFF
DNA: TGTGCCACCAGCAGAGATTTGGGACTAGCGGGAGATTTCTACAATGAGCAGTTCTTC

size: -
J: TRBJ1-1
D: -
V: TRBV7-2
CDR3: CASILTLNTEAFF
DNA: TGTGCCAGCATCTTGACCTTGAACACTGAAGCTTTCTTT

size: few
J: TRBJ2-7
D: TRBD1
V: TRBV12-3/TRBV12-4
CDR3: CASSWYYNRGSEQYF
DNA: TGTGCCAGCAGTTGGTATTATAACAGGGGCAGCGAGCAGTACTTC

size: many
J: TRBJ2-1
D: -
V: TRBV7-2
CDR3: CASSADGTRQFF
DNA: TGTGCCAGCAGCGCGGACGGGACCCGGCAGTTCTTC

size: many
J: TRBJ2-5
D: TRBD1
V: TRBV6-5
CDR3: CASSYSTGGTGTQYF
DNA: TGTGCCAGCAGTTACTCGACAGGGGGGACTGGGACCCAGTACTTC

size: -
J: TRBJ2-1
D: -
V: TRBV5-1
CDR3: CASSYVAGNNEQFF
DNA: TGCGCCAGCAGCTATGTCGCAGGGAACAATGAGCAGTTCTTC

size: many
J: TRBJ2-5
D: -
V: TRBV20-1
CDR3: CSAYLELYQETQYF
DNA: TGCAGTGCGTACCTTGAATTGTACCAAGAGACCCAGTACTTC

size: few
J: TRBJ1-1
D: -
V: TRBV9
CDR3: CASSPQVLVAEAFF
DNA: TGTGCCAGCAGCCCCCAGGTACTTGTGGCTGAAGCTTTCTTT

size: -
J: TRBJ1-6
D: -
V: TRBV7-3
CDR3: CASSSSYNSPLHF
DNA: TGTGCCAGCAGCTCCTCCTATAATTCACCCCTCCACTTT

size: many
J: TRBJ2-3
D: TRBD2
V: TRBV20-1
CDR3: CSACRLAGARGDTQYF
DNA: TGCAGTGCCTGCAGGCTAGCGGGAGCTCGGGGAGATACGCAGTATTTT

size: many
J: TRBJ2-3
D: TRBD2
V: TRBV7-6
CDR3: CASSLGLAGSSTDTQYF
DNA: TGTGCCAGCAGCTTAGGGCTAGCGGGGTCAAGCACAGATACGCAGTATTTT

size: -
J: TRBJ1-2
D: -
V: TRBV3-1
CDR3: CASSQTAANGYTF
DNA: TGTGCCAGCAGCCAAACGGCAGCTAATGGCTACACCTTC

size: many
J: TRBJ1-1
D: -
V: TRBV27
CDR3: CASSLPGRNTEAFF
DNA: TGTGCCAGCAGTTTGCCAGGACGGAACACTGAAGCTTTCTTT

size: few
J: TRBJ1-6
D: TRBD1
V: TRBV20-1
CDR3: CSAVTDRGANSPLHF
DNA: TGCAGTGCTGTTACGGACAGGGGAGCTAATTCACCCCTCCACTTT

size: -
J: TRBJ1-1
D: TRBD1
V: TRBV4-1
CDR3: CASSQGDRSTNTEAFF
DNA: TGCGCCAGCAGCCAAGGGGACAGGTCGACGAACACTGAAGCTTTCTTT

size: -
J: TRBJ2-1
D: -
V: TRBV24-1
CDR3: CATSEAIVNSYNEQFF
DNA: TGTGCCACCAGTGAGGCCATAGTAAACTCCTACAATGAGCAGTTCTTC

size: many
J: TRBJ2-5
D: TRBD1
V: TRBV5-1
CDR3: CASSPGQGGIETQYF
DNA: TGCGCCAGCAGCCCGGGACAGGGAGGCATCGAGACCCAGTACTTC

size: -
J: TRBJ2-7
D: TRBD1
V: TRBV24-1
CDR3: CAAAGGTGPYEQYF
DNA: TGTGCCGCCGCCGGAGGGACAGGGCCCTACGAGCAGTACTTC

size: -
J: TRBJ2-7
D: -
V: TRBV5-5
CDR3: CASSPSFPDYEQYF
DNA: TGTGCCAGCAGCCCGTCCTTTCCGGACTACGAGCAGTACTTC

size: many
J: TRBJ1-6
D: TRBD1
V: TRBV12-3/TRBV12-4
CDR3: CASSLRTGGSPLHF
DNA: TGTGCCAGCAGTTTAAGGACAGGAGGTTCACCCCTCCACTTT

size: few
J: TRBJ2-3
D: -
V: TRBV2
CDR3: CASRGTGATQYF
DNA: TGTGCCAGCAGGGGGACTGGGGCTACGCAGTATTTT

size: few
J: TRBJ2-1
D: TRBD1
V: TRBV6-2/TRBV6-3
CDR3: CASSSDRVRGDEQFF
DNA: TGTGCCAGCAGTTCAGACAGGGTCCGAGGGGATGAGCAGTTCTTC

size: many
J: TRBJ2-1
D: -
V: TRBV29-1
CDR3: CSVGFLSRVNEQFF
DNA: TGCAGCGTTGGGTTTTTGAGCAGGGTGAATGAGCAGTTCTTC

size: many
J: TRBJ2-5
D: TRBD1
V: TRBV5-1
CDR3: CASSPDRAKETQYF
DNA: TGCGCCAGCAGCCCGGACAGGGCTAAAGAGACCCAGTACTTC

size: -
J: TRBJ2-5
D: -
V: TRBV7-9
CDR3: CASSPPRSQETQYF
DNA: TGTGCCAGCAGCCCCCCCAGGAGCCAAGAGACCCAGTACTTC

size: few
J: TRBJ2-2
D: TRBD2
V: TRBV7-3
CDR3: CASSSSGRAPGELFF
DNA: TGTGCCAGCAGCTCGAGCGGGAGGGCCCCCGGGGAGCTGTTTTTT

size: -
J: TRBJ1-3
D: -
V: TRBV2
CDR3: CASQDGSSGNTIYF
DNA: TGTGCCAGCCAGGACGGGAGCTCTGGAAACACCATATATTTT

size: many
J: TRBJ2-1
D: TRBD1
V: TRBV3-1
CDR3: CASSQPGARDRGRNEQFF
DNA: TGTGCCAGCAGCCAACCTGGAGCCCGCGACAGGGGCAGGAATGAGCAGTTCTTC

size: many
J: TRBJ2-2
D: -
V: TRBV5-1
CDR3: CASSGGANTGELFF
DNA: TGCGCCAGCAGCGGGGGGGCTAACACCGGGGAGCTGTTTTTT

size: many
J: TRBJ2-2
D: -
V: TRBV20-1
CDR3: CSARDPGTNTGELFF
DNA: TGCAGTGCTAGAGATCCAGGGACGAACACCGGGGAGCTGTTTTTT

size: many
J: TRBJ2-1
D: -
V: TRBV5-1
CDR3: CASSLGSIPSYNEQFF
DNA: TGCGCCAGCAGCTTGGGGAGCATCCCCTCCTACAATGAGCAGTTCTTC